This is a list of T cell receptor beta chains from one sample in a study of blood T cell repertoires in COVID-19. Generated by immunoSEQ multiplex PCR, the TCRdb table keeps only in-frame clones and is missing some. The table lists 40,000 to 55,000 clones, about 90% of them singletons. What was sequenced was peripheral blood. These receptor sequences come from an older man with active COVID-19. Both conserved end residues are part of each CDR3. Fields, in order: D gene, clone size, J gene, V gene, CDR3 DNA, CDR3 protein. A D gene is named only where the DNA matches it firmly. Not every row has a clone size; where given, it reads once, few, many or a size class.

d_gene: TRBD2; abundance: -; j_gene: TRBJ2-7; v_gene: TRBV19; CDR3nt: TGTGCCAGTAGTATGGGAGGGGCGCAAACCTACGAGCAGTACTTC; CDR3aa: CASSMGGAQTYEQYF
d_gene: -; abundance: -; j_gene: TRBJ1-2; v_gene: TRBV2; CDR3nt: TGTGCCAGCAGAGAGAACCCGCTAACAGGCGGCTACACCTTC; CDR3aa: CASRENPLTGGYTF
d_gene: TRBD1; abundance: -; j_gene: TRBJ2-7; v_gene: TRBV6-5; CDR3nt: TGTGCCAGCAGCCCGATCACAGGGGGCGAGCAGTACTTC; CDR3aa: CASSPITGGEQYF
d_gene: -; abundance: medium-sized; j_gene: TRBJ1-3; v_gene: TRBV3-1/TRBV3-2; CDR3nt: TGTGCCAGCAGCCAGGAGTTTAACTCTGGAAACACCATATATTTT; CDR3aa: CASSQEFNSGNTIYF
d_gene: -; abundance: once; j_gene: TRBJ1-3; v_gene: TRBV2; CDR3nt: TGTGCCAGCAGGGAACAGGGTGGAGCTGGAAACACCATATATTTT; CDR3aa: CASREQGGAGNTIYF
d_gene: -; abundance: -; j_gene: TRBJ1-4; v_gene: TRBV30; CDR3nt: TGTGCCTGGAGTACCGCGGGACGGTTAAATGAAAAACTGTTTTTT; CDR3aa: CAWSTAGRLNEKLFF
d_gene: -; abundance: -; j_gene: TRBJ2-5; v_gene: TRBV28; CDR3nt: TGTGCCAGCAGTTTATGGGGCAGCCAAGAGACCCAGTACTTC; CDR3aa: CASSLWGSQETQYF
d_gene: TRBD1; abundance: -; j_gene: TRBJ1-1; v_gene: TRBV30; CDR3nt: TGTGCCTCCTACAGGGGGACCCTAAACACTGAAGCTTTCTTT; CDR3aa: CASYRGTLNTEAFF
d_gene: -; abundance: -; j_gene: TRBJ1-1; v_gene: TRBV6-5; CDR3nt: TGTGCCAGCAGTCCGGGAAACAATTGGGTTGGAGCTTTCTTT; CDR3aa: CASSPGNNWVGAFF
d_gene: TRBD1; abundance: -; j_gene: TRBJ2-1; v_gene: TRBV5-1; CDR3nt: TGCGCCAGCAGCTTGGGGGACAGGAAGGGTAATGAGCAGTTCTTC; CDR3aa: CASSLGDRKGNEQFF
d_gene: TRBD1; abundance: once; j_gene: TRBJ1-5; v_gene: TRBV3-1/TRBV3-2; CDR3nt: TGTGCCAGCAGCCATAGACAGGGAAATCATCAGCCCCAGCATTTT; CDR3aa: CASSHRQGNHQPQHF
d_gene: -; abundance: -; j_gene: TRBJ2-5; v_gene: TRBV6-5; CDR3nt: TGTGCCAGCAGTTATACATCGCGGGGGCCGGAGACCCAGTACTTC; CDR3aa: CASSYTSRGPETQYF
d_gene: -; abundance: -; j_gene: TRBJ2-7; v_gene: TRBV6-5; CDR3nt: TGTGCCAGCGCGGACACACCCTACGAGCAGTACTTC; CDR3aa: CASADTPYEQYF
d_gene: -; abundance: -; j_gene: TRBJ1-1; v_gene: TRBV14; CDR3nt: TGTGCCAGCAGCCAACAGGGTAACACTGAAGCTTTCTTT; CDR3aa: CASSQQGNTEAFF
d_gene: -; abundance: -; j_gene: TRBJ1-3; v_gene: TRBV14; CDR3nt: TGTGCCAGCAGCCAAGCGAAAGGGAGCTCTGGAAACACCATATATTTT; CDR3aa: CASSQAKGSSGNTIYF
d_gene: TRBD2; abundance: -; j_gene: TRBJ2-7; v_gene: TRBV3-1/TRBV3-2; CDR3nt: TGTGCCAGCAGCCTCCGGGGGGACGAGCAGTACTTC; CDR3aa: CASSLRGDEQYF
d_gene: TRBD1; abundance: -; j_gene: TRBJ2-1; v_gene: TRBV7-9; CDR3nt: TGTGCCAGCAGCCCCGGGGACAGGGTTGGGGAGCAGTTCTTC; CDR3aa: CASSPGDRVGEQFF
d_gene: -; abundance: -; j_gene: TRBJ1-2; v_gene: TRBV12-3/TRBV12-4; CDR3nt: TGTGCCAGCAGGAGTGGGGGGGGCTACACCTTC; CDR3aa: CASRSGGGYTF
d_gene: -; abundance: -; j_gene: TRBJ1-4; v_gene: TRBV4-2; CDR3nt: TGTGCCAGCAGCCAAGATCGGTCGCTCGATGAAAAACTGTTTTTT; CDR3aa: CASSQDRSLDEKLFF
d_gene: TRBD2; abundance: few; j_gene: TRBJ2-7; v_gene: TRBV11-2; CDR3nt: TGTGCCAGCAGCTTAGTGCGGGGGGGGCGCTCCTACGAGCAGTACTTC; CDR3aa: CASSLVRGGRSYEQYF
d_gene: TRBD1; abundance: -; j_gene: TRBJ1-2; v_gene: TRBV28; CDR3nt: TGTGCCAGCAGTTTCCCCGCGGGACAGGGGGGTAGTGGCTACACCTTC; CDR3aa: CASSFPAGQGGSGYTF
d_gene: -; abundance: -; j_gene: TRBJ1-1; v_gene: TRBV4-3; CDR3nt: TGCGCCAGCAGCCCCGCCGTACAGATAAACACTGAAGCTTTCTTT; CDR3aa: CASSPAVQINTEAFF
d_gene: TRBD1; abundance: once; j_gene: TRBJ1-1; v_gene: TRBV7-2; CDR3nt: TGTGCCAGCAGCTTAGCGGGACAGGAGCTGAACACTGAAGCTTTCTTT; CDR3aa: CASSLAGQELNTEAFF
d_gene: -; abundance: few; j_gene: TRBJ2-7; v_gene: TRBV7-7; CDR3nt: TGTGCTAGCAGCTTACCCGGTTCACAGGCCTTCTACGAGCAGTACTTC; CDR3aa: CASSLPGSQAFYEQYF
d_gene: TRBD2; abundance: -; j_gene: TRBJ2-1; v_gene: TRBV5-1; CDR3nt: TGCGCCAGCAGCTTTGGGACTGGAACTAGCGGGGGCCGGACGGGCCATGAGCAGTTCTTC; CDR3aa: CASSFGTGTSGGRTGHEQFF
d_gene: -; abundance: -; j_gene: TRBJ2-6; v_gene: TRBV27; CDR3nt: TGTGCCAGCCAAAAAATCGGGCTAGCATTGAGCTCTGGGGCCAACGTCCTGACTTTC; CDR3aa: CASQKIGLALSSGANVLTF
d_gene: TRBD1; abundance: once; j_gene: TRBJ1-5; v_gene: TRBV5-1; CDR3nt: TGCGCCAGCAGCTTGGGAGACAGGGAGGAACAGCCCCAGCATTTT; CDR3aa: CASSLGDREEQPQHF
d_gene: TRBD1; abundance: -; j_gene: TRBJ1-6; v_gene: TRBV3-1/TRBV3-2; CDR3nt: TGTGCCAGCAGCCGAAAGCCCCACCGACAGGGCGGGATTTCACCCCTCCACTTT; CDR3aa: CASSRKPHRQGGISPLHF
d_gene: -; abundance: -; j_gene: TRBJ1-6; v_gene: TRBV6-5; CDR3nt: TGTGCCAGCAGTTACTCTACGTTTTGGCCTAATTCACCCCTCCACTTT; CDR3aa: CASSYSTFWPNSPLHF
d_gene: -; abundance: -; j_gene: TRBJ2-5; v_gene: TRBV27; CDR3nt: TGTGCCAGCAGCTGGGGGGGGGCCCAAGAGACCCAGTACTTC; CDR3aa: CASSWGGAQETQYF
d_gene: -; abundance: once; j_gene: TRBJ2-5; v_gene: TRBV27; CDR3nt: TGTGCCAGCAGGGGGCTGGGATTGGAGACCCAGTACTTC; CDR3aa: CASRGLGLETQYF
d_gene: TRBD2; abundance: -; j_gene: TRBJ2-3; v_gene: TRBV5-4; CDR3nt: TGTGCCAGCAGCGGCTCTAGCGGGGGCACAGATACGCAGTATTTT; CDR3aa: CASSGSSGGTDTQYF
d_gene: TRBD1; abundance: -; j_gene: TRBJ2-5; v_gene: TRBV25-1; CDR3nt: TGTGCCAGCAGGACAGGGTCGCAAGAGACCCAGTACTTC; CDR3aa: CASRTGSQETQYF
d_gene: TRBD2; abundance: once; j_gene: TRBJ2-5; v_gene: TRBV29-1; CDR3nt: TGCAGCGTTACTCTCGGGCGGGGGGGCCAAGAGACCCAGTACTTC; CDR3aa: CSVTLGRGGQETQYF
d_gene: -; abundance: once; j_gene: TRBJ1-1; v_gene: TRBV7-9; CDR3nt: TGTGCCAGCAGCTTAGCAGGGGGTAACACTGAAGCTTTCTTT; CDR3aa: CASSLAGGNTEAFF
d_gene: -; abundance: -; j_gene: TRBJ2-7; v_gene: TRBV7-8; CDR3nt: TGTGCCAGCAGCTTACAGGGCTATTCCTACGAGCAGTACTTC; CDR3aa: CASSLQGYSYEQYF
d_gene: -; abundance: few; j_gene: TRBJ1-5; v_gene: TRBV6-1; CDR3nt: TGTGCCAGCAGTGAAGGTAGAGGTCTTGGGAGCAATCAGCCCCAGCATTTT; CDR3aa: CASSEGRGLGSNQPQHF
d_gene: -; abundance: -; j_gene: TRBJ2-7; v_gene: TRBV4-3; CDR3nt: TGCGCCAGCAGCCAAGAACAGGTAAACTCCTACGAGCAGTACTTC; CDR3aa: CASSQEQVNSYEQYF
d_gene: -; abundance: -; j_gene: TRBJ1-1; v_gene: TRBV4-1; CDR3nt: TGCGCCAGCAGCCCTCTTAACCGGGCGGGCACTGAAGCTTTCTTT; CDR3aa: CASSPLNRAGTEAFF
d_gene: -; abundance: -; j_gene: TRBJ2-1; v_gene: TRBV4-3; CDR3nt: TGCGCCAGCAGCCAAGATATGGCGGGCTCCTACAATGAGCAGTTCTTC; CDR3aa: CASSQDMAGSYNEQFF
d_gene: -; abundance: -; j_gene: TRBJ2-7; v_gene: TRBV10-3; CDR3nt: TGTGCCATCAGGTCTGGGCAGGCCTACGAGCAGTACTTC; CDR3aa: CAIRSGQAYEQYF
d_gene: TRBD1; abundance: -; j_gene: TRBJ1-1; v_gene: TRBV6-5; CDR3nt: TGTGCCAGCAGGACCGGGACAGGGAACACTGAAGCTTTCTTT; CDR3aa: CASRTGTGNTEAFF
d_gene: -; abundance: once; j_gene: TRBJ1-4; v_gene: TRBV20-1; CDR3nt: TGCAGTGCTAGTCGATCCGTAGCAACTAATGAAAAACTGTTTTTT; CDR3aa: CSASRSVATNEKLFF
d_gene: -; abundance: -; j_gene: TRBJ2-7; v_gene: TRBV28; CDR3nt: TGTGCCAGCAGTACCGGGGGGCCAAGCTCCTACGAGCAGTACTTC; CDR3aa: CASSTGGPSSYEQYF
d_gene: -; abundance: -; j_gene: TRBJ1-6; v_gene: TRBV7-9; CDR3nt: TGTGCCAGCAGCCCGCGTGGTAATTCACCCCTCCACTTT; CDR3aa: CASSPRGNSPLHF
d_gene: -; abundance: -; j_gene: TRBJ2-3; v_gene: TRBV4-1; CDR3nt: TGCGCCAGCAGCCAGACACCAACAGGGAAAGGGACAGATACGCAGTATTTT; CDR3aa: CASSQTPTGKGTDTQYF
d_gene: -; abundance: -; j_gene: TRBJ2-1; v_gene: TRBV7-9; CDR3nt: TGTGCCAGCAGCTTAGCGGGCAGTGGATGGAAGTTCTTC; CDR3aa: CASSLAGSGWKFF
d_gene: -; abundance: -; j_gene: TRBJ2-3; v_gene: TRBV7-8; CDR3nt: TGTGCCACCGTTCCGACGGGGGTGGGTTCACGGGATACGCAGTATTTT; CDR3aa: CATVPTGVGSRDTQYF
d_gene: -; abundance: -; j_gene: TRBJ1-5; v_gene: TRBV19; CDR3nt: TGTGCCAGTAAAGACTCTCTTCAGCCCCAGCATTTT; CDR3aa: CASKDSLQPQHF
d_gene: TRBD1; abundance: -; j_gene: TRBJ2-7; v_gene: TRBV6-2/TRBV6-3; CDR3nt: TGTGCCAGCAGTTACCCCCGACAGGGGACACACTATACCTACGAGCAGTACTTC; CDR3aa: CASSYPRQGTHYTYEQYF
d_gene: TRBD1; abundance: -; j_gene: TRBJ2-7; v_gene: TRBV5-1; CDR3nt: TGCGCCAGCAGCGACCCGACAGGGCCTTTACACTTC; CDR3aa: CASSDPTGPLHF
d_gene: TRBD1; abundance: -; j_gene: TRBJ1-2; v_gene: TRBV6-1; CDR3nt: TGTGCCAGCAGTGAAGGGGCAGGGGGCGCATATGGCTACACCTTC; CDR3aa: CASSEGAGGAYGYTF
d_gene: -; abundance: -; j_gene: TRBJ2-2; v_gene: TRBV9; CDR3nt: TGTGCCAGCAGCTTAACAGGGCTAGGGGAGCTGTTTTTT; CDR3aa: CASSLTGLGELFF
d_gene: -; abundance: -; j_gene: TRBJ1-1; v_gene: TRBV2; CDR3nt: TGTGCCAGCAGCCTAAGACAGCTTCAATCGGGGGACACTGAAGCTTTCTTT; CDR3aa: CASSLRQLQSGDTEAFF
d_gene: -; abundance: -; j_gene: TRBJ2-3; v_gene: TRBV10-3; CDR3nt: TGTGCCATCCGCGGGACAGACTGGGGCACAGATACGCAGTATTTT; CDR3aa: CAIRGTDWGTDTQYF